A selection of T cell receptor beta chains follows, all from one sample in a study of T cell responses to AZD1222 COVID-19 vaccine. TCRdb's copy holds only in-frame clones and misses some; the assay was immunoSEQ multiplex PCR. The data hold under 150,000 clones, with 75% to 95% observed a single time. The sample consisted of peripheral blood, taken 28 days after the second AZD1222 dose. The source of these receptors is an adult who received the AZD1222 COVID-19 vaccine. The CDR3 runs from the conserved cysteine through the conserved F or W. Each record gives: clone size, D gene, J gene, V gene, CDR3 protein, CDR3 DNA. The D gene is left open where the match is weak. Clone size is shown for a subset of rows, as once, few, many or a class of expanded clone.

. | . | TRBJ1-1 | TRBV24-1 | CATSGQGPEAFF | TGTGCCACCAGTGGGCAGGGACCTGAAGCTTTCTTT
. | TRBD1 | TRBJ2-2 | TRBV5-1 | CASSLQGTGELFF | TGCGCCAGCAGCTTACAGGGGACCGGGGAGCTGTTTTTT
. | . | TRBJ1-5 | TRBV6-2/TRBV6-3 | CASSSFAGIPAGSDQPQHF | TGTGCCAGCAGTTCGTTCGCCGGGATCCCCGCCGGCTCTGATCAGCCCCAGCATTTT
. | . | TRBJ1-5 | TRBV10-2 | CASSFGTGNQPQHF | TGCGCCAGCAGCTTTGGGACGGGGAATCAGCCCCAGCATTTT
. | TRBD1 | TRBJ1-1 | TRBV5-4 | CASSERGQNTEAFF | TGTGCCAGCAGCGAAAGGGGGCAAAACACTGAAGCTTTCTTT
. | TRBD2 | TRBJ2-5 | TRBV7-2 | CASSLGLAGAPGTQYF | TGTGCCAGCAGCCTGGGACTAGCGGGAGCCCCCGGGACCCAGTACTTC
medium-sized | TRBD1 | TRBJ1-1 | TRBV7-9 | CASSLGTGGSEAFF | TGTGCCAGCAGCTTAGGGACAGGGGGCTCTGAAGCTTTCTTT
. | . | TRBJ1-3 | TRBV7-2 | CASSFSTGVGNTIYF | TGTGCCAGCAGCTTTTCAACGGGGGTAGGAAACACCATATATTTT
. | TRBD1 | TRBJ2-7 | TRBV11-1 | CASSPPPGQGTEQYF | TGTGCCAGCAGCCCACCCCCGGGACAGGGGACCGAGCAGTACTTC
. | . | TRBJ1-4 | TRBV29-1 | CSVLTQEDEKLFF | TGCAGCGTTTTAACGCAGGAGGATGAAAAACTGTTTTTT
. | . | TRBJ1-5 | TRBV6-6 | CASRQQAGRENQPQHF | TGTGCCAGCAGACAACAGGCGGGCAGGGAGAATCAGCCCCAGCATTTT
few | TRBD2 | TRBJ2-2 | TRBV24-1 | CATSPGLAGGPVTGELFF | TGTGCCACCAGCCCGGGACTAGCGGGAGGGCCGGTCACCGGGGAGCTGTTTTTT
. | . | TRBJ1-2 | TRBV6-5 | CASSQDGGYGYTF | TGTGCCAGCAGCCAGGACGGGGGCTATGGCTACACCTTC
. | TRBD1 | TRBJ1-2 | TRBV9 | CASSVAEGAMHGYTF | TGTGCCAGCAGCGTAGCTGAGGGGGCAATGCATGGCTACACCTTC
. | TRBD2 | TRBJ2-1 | TRBV28 | CASRKSLSGIEQFF | TGTGCCAGCAGAAAGTCCCTTAGCGGGATTGAGCAGTTCTTC
. | TRBD2 | TRBJ2-1 | TRBV6-2/TRBV6-3 | CASSYVAGGPEQFF | TGTGCCAGCAGTTACGTAGCGGGGGGGCCAGAGCAGTTCTTC
once | . | TRBJ1-1 | TRBV19 | CASKKGLGTEAFF | TGTGCCAGTAAGAAGGGTTTGGGCACTGAAGCTTTCTTT
. | . | TRBJ2-7 | TRBV6-5 | CASSPLGTLTYEQYF | TGTGCCAGCAGCCCCTTGGGGACACTTACCTACGAGCAGTACTTC
. | . | TRBJ1-1 | TRBV4-1 | CASSSGKEAFF | TGCGCCAGCAGCTCCGGGAAGGAAGCTTTCTTT
. | TRBD1 | TRBJ2-2 | TRBV11-2 | CASSSLWTGPSTGELFF | TGTGCCAGCAGCTCTCTGTGGACAGGCCCCAGCACCGGGGAGCTGTTTTTT
. | TRBD1 | TRBJ2-5 | TRBV5-4 | CASSLARGLQETQYF | TGTGCCAGCAGCCTCGCAAGGGGGCTGCAAGAGACCCAGTACTTC
. | . | TRBJ2-5 | TRBV5-4 | CASSLARDQETQYF | TGTGCCAGCAGCTTGGCTAGGGACCAAGAGACCCAGTACTTC
. | . | TRBJ2-3 | TRBV7-2 | CASSLLRGDTQYF | TGTGCCAGCAGCTTATTAAGGGGTGATACGCAGTATTTT
. | . | TRBJ1-4 | TRBV4-3 | CASSPGSEGEKLFF | TGCGCCAGCAGCCCGGGGTCAGAGGGTGAAAAACTGTTTTTT
few | TRBD1 | TRBJ1-5 | TRBV5-8 | CASSLGTAYNQPQHF | TGTGCCAGCAGCCTTGGGACAGCCTACAATCAGCCCCAGCATTTT
. | TRBD1 | TRBJ2-2 | TRBV19 | CATKAGGVGNTGELFF | TGTGCCACTAAAGCAGGGGGAGTTGGTAACACCGGGGAGCTGTTTTTT
once | TRBD2 | TRBJ2-1 | TRBV24-1 | CATSDRTSGVYNEQFF | TGTGCCACCAGTGACCGAACTAGCGGGGTCTACAATGAGCAGTTCTTC
. | . | TRBJ1-6 | TRBV19 | CASSSRAYNSPLHF | TGTGCCAGTAGTTCTCGGGCCTATAATTCACCCCTCCACTTT
. | . | TRBJ1-1 | TRBV5-6 | CASSPLGRPERNTEAFF | TGTGCCAGCAGCCCCCTCGGGCGGCCCGAACGGAACACTGAAGCTTTCTTT
once | TRBD1 | TRBJ2-2 | TRBV11-3 | CASSLGSFGQGDTGELFF | TGTGCCAGCAGCTTAGGCTCGTTCGGACAGGGGGACACCGGGGAGCTGTTTTTT
. | . | TRBJ1-5 | TRBV5-8 | CASSLAVGQNQPQHF | TGTGCCAGCAGCTTGGCCGTTGGGCAGAATCAGCCCCAGCATTTT
. | TRBD1 | TRBJ1-2 | TRBV27 | CASSPSTGGFYGYTF | TGTGCCAGCAGTCCCTCGACAGGGGGCTTCTATGGCTACACCTTC
few | . | TRBJ1-1 | TRBV27 | CASSSLWTDLNTEAFF | TGTGCCAGCAGTTCCCTTTGGACAGATTTGAACACTGAAGCTTTCTTT
. | . | TRBJ2-3 | TRBV11-2 | CASSLDSPGADTQYF | TGTGCCAGCAGCTTAGATAGTCCCGGGGCAGATACGCAGTATTTT
. | . | TRBJ2-1 | TRBV5-4 | CASSGRGPMTSYNEQFF | TGTGCCAGCAGCGGAAGGGGACCGATGACCTCCTACAATGAGCAGTTCTTC
. | . | TRBJ1-2 | TRBV18 | CASSPDRFGYGYTF | TGTGCCAGCTCACCGGACAGATTCGGCTATGGCTACACCTTC
. | . | TRBJ1-1 | TRBV18 | CASSPPPGLNTEAFF | TGTGCCAGCTCACCACCCCCGGGCTTGAACACTGAAGCTTTCTTT
. | . | TRBJ1-6 | TRBV19 | CASSISDWGNSPLHF | TGTGCCAGTAGTATTTCGGATTGGGGTAATTCACCCCTCCACTTT
. | TRBD1 | TRBJ1-1 | TRBV4-1 | CASSLPSRTGLTEAFF | TGCGCCAGCAGCTTACCTTCGCGGACAGGGTTGACTGAAGCTTTCTTT
. | . | TRBJ1-1 | TRBV28 | CASREDLNTEAFF | TGTGCCAGCAGGGAAGACTTGAACACTGAAGCTTTCTTT
. | . | TRBJ1-3 | TRBV18 | CASSPREQGSSGNTIYF | TGTGCCAGCTCACCGAGGGAACAGGGAAGCTCTGGAAACACCATATATTTT
. | . | TRBJ2-1 | TRBV5-1 | CASSLWGSGNEQFF | TGCGCCAGCAGCTTGTGGGGGAGCGGTAATGAGCAGTTCTTC
. | TRBD2 | TRBJ2-3 | TRBV7-9 | CASSPGLAGGRWTDTQYF | TGTGCCAGCAGCCCGGGACTAGCGGGGGGGCGGTGGACAGATACGCAGTATTTT
. | TRBD1 | TRBJ1-2 | TRBV6-4 | CASKGTGGKSNYGYTF | TGTGCCAGCAAAGGGACAGGGGGGAAGTCTAACTATGGCTACACCTTC
. | . | TRBJ1-5 | TRBV6-5 | CASSAAAGHFQPQHF | TGTGCCAGCAGCGCAGCCGCGGGACATTTTCAGCCCCAGCATTTT
. | TRBD1 | TRBJ2-7 | TRBV14 | CASSGDRDEQYF | TGTGCCAGCAGCGGGGACAGGGACGAGCAGTACTTC
. | . | TRBJ1-2 | TRBV2 | CASGRVPENYGYTF | TGTGCCAGCGGACGAGTCCCCGAGAACTATGGCTACACCTTC
. | . | TRBJ2-5 | TRBV14 | CASSQGLPERTQYF | TGTGCCAGCAGCCAGGGTCTGCCCGAAAGGACCCAGTACTTC
. | . | TRBJ2-7 | TRBV9 | CASSVGPSKAEQYF | TGTGCCAGCAGCGTGGGCCCGAGTAAGGCCGAGCAGTACTTC
. | TRBD2 | TRBJ2-3 | TRBV6-1 | CASSDSSGSLDTQYF | TGTGCCAGCAGTGATTCTAGCGGGTCCCTCGATACGCAGTATTTT
. | TRBD1 | TRBJ1-2 | TRBV7-2 | CASSPGQGRTFYGYTF | TGTGCCAGCAGCCCGGGACAGGGGCGTACCTTCTATGGCTACACCTTC
once | . | TRBJ1-1 | TRBV5-1 | CASIQDVGTEAFF | TGCGCCAGCATACAGGACGTTGGGACTGAAGCTTTCTTT
. | TRBD2 | TRBJ2-5 | TRBV5-1 | CASSPPRLAGGEETQYF | TGCGCCAGCAGCCCTCCGCGACTAGCGGGGGGAGAAGAGACCCAGTACTTC
few | TRBD2 | TRBJ2-1 | TRBV6-5 | CASTGAGGFHEQFF | TGTGCCAGCACGGGAGCGGGGGGGTTCCATGAGCAGTTCTTC
. | TRBD1 | TRBJ1-5 | TRBV4-2 | CASSQDGAGGRWDQPQHF | TGTGCCAGCAGCCAAGATGGGGCAGGGGGACGTTGGGATCAGCCCCAGCATTTT
once | TRBD1 | TRBJ1-5 | TRBV7-9 | CASSLEAGGGQPQHF | TGTGCCAGCAGCTTAGAGGCAGGGGGTGGACAGCCCCAGCATTTT
. | . | TRBJ1-1 | TRBV18 | CASSPTEVNTEAFF | TGTGCCAGCTCACCAACAGAGGTGAACACTGAAGCTTTCTTT
once | TRBD1 | TRBJ2-2 | TRBV6-5 | CASKQGTNTGELFF | TGTGCCAGCAAACAGGGGACGAACACCGGGGAGCTGTTTTTT
. | . | TRBJ2-1 | TRBV20-1 | CSAGLGEQFF | TGCAGTGCCGGTTTAGGTGAGCAGTTCTTC